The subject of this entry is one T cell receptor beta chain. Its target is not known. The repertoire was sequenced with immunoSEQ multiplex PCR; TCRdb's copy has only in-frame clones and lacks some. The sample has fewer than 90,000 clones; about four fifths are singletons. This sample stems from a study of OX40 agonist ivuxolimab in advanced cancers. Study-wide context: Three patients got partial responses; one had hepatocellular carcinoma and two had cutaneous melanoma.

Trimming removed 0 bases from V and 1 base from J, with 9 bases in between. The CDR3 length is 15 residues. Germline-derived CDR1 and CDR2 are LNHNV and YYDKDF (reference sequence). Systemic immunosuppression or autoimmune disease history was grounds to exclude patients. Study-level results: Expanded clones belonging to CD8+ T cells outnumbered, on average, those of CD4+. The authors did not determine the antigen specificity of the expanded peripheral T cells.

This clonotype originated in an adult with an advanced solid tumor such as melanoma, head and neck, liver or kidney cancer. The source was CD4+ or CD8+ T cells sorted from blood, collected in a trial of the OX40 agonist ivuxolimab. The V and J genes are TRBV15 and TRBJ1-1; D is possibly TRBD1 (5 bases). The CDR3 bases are TGTGCCACCAGCAGAGATGGGAGGGGGAACACTGAAGCTTTCTTT. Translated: CATSRDGRGNTEAFF.